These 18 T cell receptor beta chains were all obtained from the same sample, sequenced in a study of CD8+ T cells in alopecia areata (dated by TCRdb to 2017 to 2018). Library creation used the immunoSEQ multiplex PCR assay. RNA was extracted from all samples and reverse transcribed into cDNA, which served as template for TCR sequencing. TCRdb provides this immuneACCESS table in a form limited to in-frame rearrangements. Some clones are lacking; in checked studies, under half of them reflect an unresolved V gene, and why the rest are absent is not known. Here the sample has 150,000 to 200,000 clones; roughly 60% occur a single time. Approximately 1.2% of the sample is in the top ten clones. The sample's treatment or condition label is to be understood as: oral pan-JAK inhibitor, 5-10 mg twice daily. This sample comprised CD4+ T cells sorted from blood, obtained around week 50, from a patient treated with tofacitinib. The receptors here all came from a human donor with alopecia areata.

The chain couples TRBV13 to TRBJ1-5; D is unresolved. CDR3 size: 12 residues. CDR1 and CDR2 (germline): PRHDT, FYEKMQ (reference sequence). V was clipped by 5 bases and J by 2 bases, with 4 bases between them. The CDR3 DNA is TGTGCCAGCAGCGTACGCAATCAGCCCCAGCATTTT. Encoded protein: CASSVRNQPQHF.

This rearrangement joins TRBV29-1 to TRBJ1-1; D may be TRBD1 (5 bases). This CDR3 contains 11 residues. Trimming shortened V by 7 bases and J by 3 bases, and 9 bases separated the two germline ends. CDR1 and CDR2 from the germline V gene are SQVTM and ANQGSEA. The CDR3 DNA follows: TGCAGCGGGGGGTTTGACACTGAAGCTTTCTTT. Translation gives CSGGFDTEAFF.

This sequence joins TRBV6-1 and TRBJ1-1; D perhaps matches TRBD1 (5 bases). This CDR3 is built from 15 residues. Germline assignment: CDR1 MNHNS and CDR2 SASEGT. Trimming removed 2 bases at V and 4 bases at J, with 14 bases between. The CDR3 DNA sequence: TGTGCCAGCAGTGAAATGGCGGCGACAGTCACTGAAGCTTTCTTT. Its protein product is CASSEMAATVTEAFF.

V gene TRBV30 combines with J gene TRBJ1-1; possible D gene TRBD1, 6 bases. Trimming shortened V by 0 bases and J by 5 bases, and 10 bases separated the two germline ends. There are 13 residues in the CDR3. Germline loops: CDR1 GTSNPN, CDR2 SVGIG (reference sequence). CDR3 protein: CAWSVDSKTEAFF. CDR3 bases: TGTGCCTGGAGTGTGGACAGCAAAACTGAAGCTTTCTTT.

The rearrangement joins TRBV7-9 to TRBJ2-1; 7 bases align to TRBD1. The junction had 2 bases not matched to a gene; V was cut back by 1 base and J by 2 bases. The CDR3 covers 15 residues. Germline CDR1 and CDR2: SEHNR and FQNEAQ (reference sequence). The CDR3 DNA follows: TGTGCCAGCAGCTTAGGGCAGGGGGCCTACAATGAGCAGTTCTTC. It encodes CASSLGQGAYNEQFF.

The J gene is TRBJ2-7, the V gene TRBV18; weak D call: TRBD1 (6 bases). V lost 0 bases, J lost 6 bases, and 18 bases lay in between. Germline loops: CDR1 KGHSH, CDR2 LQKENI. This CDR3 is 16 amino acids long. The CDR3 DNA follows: TGTGCCAGCTCACCACCGGGTCAAGGGCAAGGGGGCGAGCAGTACTTC. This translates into CASSPPGQGQGGEQYF.

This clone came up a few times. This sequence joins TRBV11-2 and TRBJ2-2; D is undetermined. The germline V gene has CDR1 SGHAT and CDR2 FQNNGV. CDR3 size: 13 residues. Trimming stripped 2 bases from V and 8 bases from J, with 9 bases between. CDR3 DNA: TGTGCCAGCAGCTTATCTAGAGAAGGGGAGCTGTTTTTT. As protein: CASSLSREGELFF.

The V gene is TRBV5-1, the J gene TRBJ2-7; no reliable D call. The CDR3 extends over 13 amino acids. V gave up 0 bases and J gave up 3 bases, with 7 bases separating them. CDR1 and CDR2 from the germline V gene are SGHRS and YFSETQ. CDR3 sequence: CASSLESGYEQYF. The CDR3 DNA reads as TGCGCCAGCAGCTTGGAATCAGGCTACGAGCAGTACTTC. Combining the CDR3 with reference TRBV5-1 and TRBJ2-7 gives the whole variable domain KAGVTQTPRYLIKTRGQQVTLSCSPISGHRSVSWYQQTPGQGLQFLFEYFSETQRNKGNFPGRFSGRQFSNSRSEMNVSTLELGDSALYLCASSLESGYEQYFGPGTRLTVT.

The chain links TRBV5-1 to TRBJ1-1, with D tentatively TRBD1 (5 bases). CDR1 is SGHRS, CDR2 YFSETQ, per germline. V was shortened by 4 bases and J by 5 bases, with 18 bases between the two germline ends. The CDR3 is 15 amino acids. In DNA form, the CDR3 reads TGCGCCAGCAGCCTTCGTGGGGCCGCCGCGACTGAAGCTTTCTTT. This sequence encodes CASSLRGAAATEAFF.

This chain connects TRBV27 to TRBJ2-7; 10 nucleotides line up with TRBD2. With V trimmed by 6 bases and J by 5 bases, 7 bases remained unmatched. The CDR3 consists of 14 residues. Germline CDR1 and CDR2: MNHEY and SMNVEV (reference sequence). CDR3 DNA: TGTGCCAGCAGCCTTAGGACTAGCGGAGACGAGCAGTACTTC. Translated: CASSLRTSGDEQYF.

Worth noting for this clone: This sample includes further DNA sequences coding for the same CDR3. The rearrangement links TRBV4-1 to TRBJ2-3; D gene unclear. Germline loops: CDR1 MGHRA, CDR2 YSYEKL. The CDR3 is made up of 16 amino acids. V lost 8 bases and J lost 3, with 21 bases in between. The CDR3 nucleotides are TGCGCCAGCGCCTTTGACCGGGCGCGAAAAACAGATACGCAGTATTTT. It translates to CASAFDRARKTDTQYF.

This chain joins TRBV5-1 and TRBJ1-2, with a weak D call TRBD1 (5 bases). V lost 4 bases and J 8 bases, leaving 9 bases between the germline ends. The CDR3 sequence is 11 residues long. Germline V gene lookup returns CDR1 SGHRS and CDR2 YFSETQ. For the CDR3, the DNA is TGCGCCAGCAGCGGGACGGCAGGCTACACCTTC. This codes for CASSGTAGYTF.

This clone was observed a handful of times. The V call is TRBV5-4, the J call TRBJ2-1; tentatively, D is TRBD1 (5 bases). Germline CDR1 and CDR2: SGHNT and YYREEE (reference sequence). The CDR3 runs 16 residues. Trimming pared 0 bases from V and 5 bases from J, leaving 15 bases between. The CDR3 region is CASSLAGSWANNEQFF. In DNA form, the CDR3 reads TGTGCCAGCAGCTTGGCAGGGTCTTGGGCAAACAATGAGCAGTTCTTC.

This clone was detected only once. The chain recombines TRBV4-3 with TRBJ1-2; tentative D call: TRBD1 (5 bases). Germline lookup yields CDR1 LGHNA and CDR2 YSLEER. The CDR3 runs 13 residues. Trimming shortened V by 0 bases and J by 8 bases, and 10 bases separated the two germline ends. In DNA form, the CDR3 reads TGCGCCAGCAGCCAAGATCGGGGGGAGGGCTACACCTTC. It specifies CASSQDRGEGYTF.

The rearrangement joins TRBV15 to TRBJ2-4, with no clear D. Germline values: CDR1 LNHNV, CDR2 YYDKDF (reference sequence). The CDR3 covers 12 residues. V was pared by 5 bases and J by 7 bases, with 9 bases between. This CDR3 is CATSLWRNIQYF. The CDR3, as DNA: TGTGCCACCAGCTTATGGCGGAACATTCAGTACTTC.

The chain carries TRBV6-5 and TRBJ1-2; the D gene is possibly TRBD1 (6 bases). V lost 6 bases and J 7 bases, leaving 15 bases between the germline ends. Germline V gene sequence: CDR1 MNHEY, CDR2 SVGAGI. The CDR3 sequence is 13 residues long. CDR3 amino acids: CASSYREPGGYTF. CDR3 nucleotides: TGTGCCAGCAGCTACAGGGAGCCGGGTGGCTACACCTTC.

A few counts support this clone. The CDR3 here is CSVGEPTNYGYTF. CDR3 sequence (DNA): TGCAGCGTTGGAGAACCCACTAACTATGGCTACACCTTC. This chain connects TRBV29-1 to TRBJ1-2; no firm D call. The V gene lost 4 bases and the J gene lost 0 bases, with 9 bases spanning the gap. CDR1 and CDR2 from the germline V gene are SQVTM and ANQGSEA. The CDR3 is made up of 13 amino acids.

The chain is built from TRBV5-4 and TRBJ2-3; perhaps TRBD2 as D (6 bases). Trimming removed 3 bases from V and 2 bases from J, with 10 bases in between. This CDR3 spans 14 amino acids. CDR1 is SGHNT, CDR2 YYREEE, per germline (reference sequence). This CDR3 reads CASSSERVTDTQYF. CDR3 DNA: TGTGCCAGCAGCTCCGAGCGGGTCACAGATACGCAGTATTTT.